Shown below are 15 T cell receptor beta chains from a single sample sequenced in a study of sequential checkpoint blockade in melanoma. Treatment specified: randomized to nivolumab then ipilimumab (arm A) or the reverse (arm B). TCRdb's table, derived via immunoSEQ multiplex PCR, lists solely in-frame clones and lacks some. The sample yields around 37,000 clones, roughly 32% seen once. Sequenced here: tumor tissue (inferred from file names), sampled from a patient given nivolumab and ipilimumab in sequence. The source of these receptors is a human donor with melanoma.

CDR3 protein: CASSPSEDYGYTF. CDR3 coding DNA: TGTGCCAGCTCACCGTCGGAGGACTATGGCTACACCTTC. The V gene is TRBV18, the J gene TRBJ1-2; unclear D gene. Trimming took 3 bases from V and 3 from J, leaving 8 bases between them. In germline, CDR1 is KGHSH, CDR2 LQKENI. This CDR3 is built from 13 residues. The variable domain in full, with the rest retrieved from reference TRBV18 and TRBJ1-2, is NAGVMQNPRHLVRRRGQEARLRCSPMKGHSHVYWYRQLPEEGLKFMVYLQKENIIDESGMPKERFSAEFPKEGPSILRIQQVVRGDSAAYFCASSPSEDYGYTFGSGTRLTVV.

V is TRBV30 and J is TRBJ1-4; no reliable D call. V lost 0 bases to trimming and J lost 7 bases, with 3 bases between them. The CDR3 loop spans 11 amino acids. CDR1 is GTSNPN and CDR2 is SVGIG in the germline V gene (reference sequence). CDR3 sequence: CAWSVSEKLFF. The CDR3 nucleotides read TGTGCCTGGAGTGTCAGTGAAAAACTGTTTTTT.

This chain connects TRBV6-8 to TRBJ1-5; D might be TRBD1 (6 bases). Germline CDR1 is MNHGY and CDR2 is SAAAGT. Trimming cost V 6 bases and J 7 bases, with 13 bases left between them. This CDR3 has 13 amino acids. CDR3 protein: CASSPVRGQPQHF. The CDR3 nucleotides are TGTGCCAGCAGCCCTGTAAGGGGGCAGCCCCAGCATTTT.

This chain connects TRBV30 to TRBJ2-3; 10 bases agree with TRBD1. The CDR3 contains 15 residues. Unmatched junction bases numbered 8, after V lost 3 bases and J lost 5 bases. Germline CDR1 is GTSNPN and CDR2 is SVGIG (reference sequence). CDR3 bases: TGTGCCTGGAGGGGACAGGGGATATTACAAGATACGCAGTATTTT. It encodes CAWRGQGILQDTQYF. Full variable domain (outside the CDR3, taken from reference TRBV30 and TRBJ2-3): SQTIHQWPATLVQPVGSPLSLECTVEGTSNPNLYWYRQAAGRGLQLLFYSVGIGQISSEVPQNLSASRPQDRQFILSSKKLLLSDSGFYLCAWRGQGILQDTQYFGPGTRLTVL.

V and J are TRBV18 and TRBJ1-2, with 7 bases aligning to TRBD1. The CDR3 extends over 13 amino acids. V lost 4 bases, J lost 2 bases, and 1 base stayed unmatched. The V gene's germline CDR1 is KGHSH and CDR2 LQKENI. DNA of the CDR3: TGTGCCAGCTCACAGGGACAGAACTATGGCTACACCTTC. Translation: CASSQGQNYGYTF.

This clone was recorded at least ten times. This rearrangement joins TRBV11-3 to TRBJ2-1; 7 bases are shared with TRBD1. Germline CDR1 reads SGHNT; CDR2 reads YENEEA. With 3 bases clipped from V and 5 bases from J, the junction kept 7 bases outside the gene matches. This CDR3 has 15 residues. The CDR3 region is CASSFLRTGDNEQFF. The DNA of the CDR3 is TGTGCCAGCAGCTTTTTACGGACAGGCGACAATGAGCAGTTCTTC.

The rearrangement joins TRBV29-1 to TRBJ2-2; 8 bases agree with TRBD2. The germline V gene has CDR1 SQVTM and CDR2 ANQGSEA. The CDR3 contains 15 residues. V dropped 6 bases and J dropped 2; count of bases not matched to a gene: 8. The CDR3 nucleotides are TGCAGCGTCCGATCCAGCGGGGGAAACACCGGGGAGCTGTTTTTT. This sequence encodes CSVRSSGGNTGELFF.

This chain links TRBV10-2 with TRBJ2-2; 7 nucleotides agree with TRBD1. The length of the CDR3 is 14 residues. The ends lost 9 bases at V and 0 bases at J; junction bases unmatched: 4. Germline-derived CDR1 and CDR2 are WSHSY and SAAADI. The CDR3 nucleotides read TGCGCCAGTAGACAGGGTGCGAACACCGGGGAGCTGTTTTTT. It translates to CASRQGANTGELFF.

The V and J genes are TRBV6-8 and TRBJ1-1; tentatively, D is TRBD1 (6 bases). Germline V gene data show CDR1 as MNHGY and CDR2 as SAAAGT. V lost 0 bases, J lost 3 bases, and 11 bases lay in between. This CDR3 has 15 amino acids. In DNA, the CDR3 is TGTGCCAGCAGTTACTCGAGGGCAGGGGACACTGAAGCTTTCTTT. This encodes CASSYSRAGDTEAFF.

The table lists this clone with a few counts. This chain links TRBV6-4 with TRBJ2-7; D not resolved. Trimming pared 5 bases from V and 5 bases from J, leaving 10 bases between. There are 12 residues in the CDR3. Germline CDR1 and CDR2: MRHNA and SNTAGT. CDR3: CASSSKVDEQYF. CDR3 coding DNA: TGTGCCAGCAGTTCCAAGGTCGACGAGCAGTACTTC.

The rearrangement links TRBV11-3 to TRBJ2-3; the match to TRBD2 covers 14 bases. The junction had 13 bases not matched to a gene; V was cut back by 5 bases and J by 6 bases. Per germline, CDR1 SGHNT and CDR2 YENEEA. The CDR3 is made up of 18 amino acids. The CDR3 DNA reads TGTGCCAGCAGCGTCGGGACTAGCGGGGGCCAACGTCCGGATACGCAGTATTTT. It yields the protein CASSVGTSGGQRPDTQYF.

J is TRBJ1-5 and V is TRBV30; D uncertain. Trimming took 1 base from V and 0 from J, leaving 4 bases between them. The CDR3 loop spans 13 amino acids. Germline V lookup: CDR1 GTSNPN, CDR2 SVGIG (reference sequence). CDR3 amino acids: CAWSASSNQPQHF. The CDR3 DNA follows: TGTGCCTGGAGTGCAAGTAGCAATCAGCCCCAGCATTTT. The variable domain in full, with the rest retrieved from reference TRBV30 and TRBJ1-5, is SQTIHQWPATLVQPVGSPLSLECTVEGTSNPNLYWYRQAAGRGLQLLFYSVGIGQISSEVPQNLSASRPQDRQFILSSKKLLLSDSGFYLCAWSASSNQPQHFGDGTRLSIL.

DNA for the CDR3: TGTGCCGCGGGCAGCGGGGGGGCGCTTTCAGGAGATACGCAGTATTTT. Translated, it gives CAAGSGGALSGDTQYF. This chain connects TRBV12-5 to TRBJ2-3; 10 positions match TRBD2. From germline, CDR1 is LGHNT and CDR2 FRNRAP. The CDR3 contains 16 residues.

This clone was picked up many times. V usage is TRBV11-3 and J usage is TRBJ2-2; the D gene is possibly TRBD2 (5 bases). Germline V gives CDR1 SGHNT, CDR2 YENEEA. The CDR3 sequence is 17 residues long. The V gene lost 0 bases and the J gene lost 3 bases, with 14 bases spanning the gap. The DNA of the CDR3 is TGTGCCAGCAGCTTAGAGGAACCAGCGGTGGACACCGGGGAGCTGTTTTTT. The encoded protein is CASSLEEPAVDTGELFF.

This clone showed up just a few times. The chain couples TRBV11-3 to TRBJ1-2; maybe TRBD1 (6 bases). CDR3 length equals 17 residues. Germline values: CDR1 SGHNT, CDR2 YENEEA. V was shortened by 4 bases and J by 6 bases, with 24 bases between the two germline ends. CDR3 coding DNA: TGTGCCAGCAGCTCGTCCGTAGGGGGGGCGGGAGCCGATGGCTACACCTTC. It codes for CASSSSVGGAGADGYTF.